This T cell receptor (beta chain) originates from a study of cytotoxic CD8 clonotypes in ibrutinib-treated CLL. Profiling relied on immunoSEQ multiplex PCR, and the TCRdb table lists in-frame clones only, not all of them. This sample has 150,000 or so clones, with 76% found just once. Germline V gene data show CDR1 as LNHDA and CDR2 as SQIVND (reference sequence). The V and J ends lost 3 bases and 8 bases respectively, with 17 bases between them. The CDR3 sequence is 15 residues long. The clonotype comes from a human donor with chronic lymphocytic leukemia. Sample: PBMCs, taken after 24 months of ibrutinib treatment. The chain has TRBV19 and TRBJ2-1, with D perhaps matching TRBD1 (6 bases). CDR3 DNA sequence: TGTGCCAGTAGTATCTGGGGTCCAGGGGTCCATGAGCAGTTCTTC. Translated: CASSIWGPGVHEQFF.